These T cell receptor beta chains were read from a single sample in a study of T cell changes during pregnancy in multiple sclerosis. The assay was immunoSEQ multiplex PCR, and TCRdb's table has in-frame clones only and misses some. The sample lists around 100,000 clones, roughly nine tenths occurring once. The material sequenced was peripheral blood, taken after pregnancy. Source of these receptors: a female donor with multiple sclerosis, enrolled in a pregnancy study. CDR3s include the opening cysteine and the closing phenylalanine or tryptophan. D genes are given only for firm matches. Not all rows give a size; the values are once, few, many and, for expanded clones, a class.

D gene	CDR3 length	V gene	J gene	clone size	CDR3 protein	CDR3 DNA
-	14	TRBV18	TRBJ1-2	-	CASSPSGERYGYTF	TGTGCCAGCTCACCATCGGGGGAGAGGTATGGCTACACCTTC
-	13	TRBV7-9	TRBJ2-7	-	CASSSSQGYEQYF	TGTGCCAGCAGCTCTAGTCAGGGTTACGAGCAGTACTTC
-	13	TRBV19	TRBJ2-7	-	CASSGLTVYEQYF	TGTGCCAGTAGTGGGCTGACAGTTTACGAGCAGTACTTC
-	13	TRBV4-1	TRBJ1-1	-	CASSQGPFTEAFF	TGCGCCAGCAGCCAAGGGCCGTTCACTGAAGCTTTCTTT
-	17	TRBV19	TRBJ1-1	-	CASSLPPRRFLNTEAFF	TGTGCCAGTAGTCTACCCCCCCGGAGATTTTTGAACACTGAAGCTTTCTTT
-	14	TRBV5-4	TRBJ2-5	-	CASSYPGGQETQYF	TGTGCCAGCAGCTACCCCGGGGGCCAAGAGACCCAGTACTTC
TRBD1	15	TRBV27	TRBJ1-4	-	CASSYQGASNEKLFF	TGTGCCAGCAGTTACCAGGGGGCTTCTAATGAAAAACTGTTTTTT
-	13	TRBV5-1	TRBJ2-7	-	CASSFAGQYEQYF	TGCGCCAGCAGCTTTGCAGGTCAGTACGAGCAGTACTTC
-	12	TRBV7-9	TRBJ2-1	-	CASTSTYNEQFF	TGTGCCAGCACGTCTACCTACAATGAGCAGTTCTTC
TRBD1	14	TRBV10-2	TRBJ1-1	-	CASRDRSVATEAFF	TGCGCCAGCAGGGACAGGTCCGTTGCCACTGAAGCTTTCTTT
TRBD2	15	TRBV7-2	TRBJ2-2	-	CASSLGLPNTGELFF	TGTGCCAGCAGCTTGGGACTACCCAACACCGGGGAGCTGTTTTTT
-	16	TRBV7-6	TRBJ1-5	many	CASSLLGALRNQPQHF	TGTGCCAGCAGCTTACTAGGGGCCCTCCGCAATCAGCCCCAGCATTTT
TRBD2	13	TRBV5-6	TRBJ2-2	-	CASSRGGGGELFF	TGTGCCAGCAGTCGTGGCGGGGGCGGGGAGCTGTTTTTT
-	15	TRBV6-1	TRBJ2-7	-	CASSREGGSSYEQYF	TGTGCCAGCAGCCGCGAAGGGGGAAGCTCCTACGAGCAGTACTTC
-	14	TRBV10-1	TRBJ2-2	-	CASSESGAAGELFF	TGCGCCAGCAGTGAGTCTGGGGCTGCCGGGGAGCTGTTTTTT
TRBD1	14	TRBV5-1	TRBJ2-1	-	CASSPGQSGNEQFF	TGCGCCAGCAGCCCGGGACAGTCGGGCAATGAGCAGTTCTTC
-	17	TRBV19	TRBJ2-7	-	CASSIGSPGLESYEQYF	TGTGCCAGTAGTATTGGGAGCCCGGGTCTCGAATCCTACGAGCAGTACTTC
-	12	TRBV9	TRBJ1-3	-	CASTGSGNTIYF	TGTGCCAGTACAGGGTCTGGAAACACCATATATTTT
-	12	TRBV29-1	TRBJ2-5	-	CSVVQGQETQYF	TGCAGCGTTGTTCAGGGCCAAGAGACCCAGTACTTC
TRBD2	15	TRBV6-5	TRBJ2-5	-	CASSYASGARETQYF	TGTGCCAGCAGTTACGCCAGCGGGGCTAGAGAGACCCAGTACTTC
-	13	TRBV11-2	TRBJ2-7	-	CASSSSRGYEQYF	TGTGCCAGCAGCTCGTCAAGAGGGTACGAGCAGTACTTC
TRBD1	15	TRBV27	TRBJ2-7	once	CASSLGTGGSYEQYF	TGTGCCAGCAGTTTAGGGACAGGGGGCTCCTACGAGCAGTACTTC
TRBD1	14	TRBV7-8	TRBJ2-5	-	CASSLDRVEETQYF	TGTGCCAGCAGCTTGGACAGGGTGGAAGAGACCCAGTACTTC
-	19	TRBV7-8	TRBJ1-2	-	CASSLARSVTGVSNYGYTF	TGTGCCAGCAGCTTAGCCAGGTCTGTGACAGGCGTCTCTAACTATGGCTACACCTTC
TRBD2	16	TRBV5-4	TRBJ2-5	once	CASSGGTSGDQETQYF	TGTGCCAGCAGCGGGGGGACTAGCGGAGACCAAGAGACCCAGTACTTC
-	12	TRBV27	TRBJ2-7	-	CASSFDSYEQYF	TGTGCCAGCAGTTTCGACAGCTACGAGCAGTACTTC
-	15	TRBV19	TRBJ1-3	-	CASTPLVGAGNTIYF	TGTGCCAGTACCCCTCTGGTGGGCGCTGGAAACACCATATATTTT
-	14	TRBV6-1	TRBJ1-5	-	CASSEGRENQPQHF	TGTGCCAGCAGTGAGGGCAGGGAAAATCAGCCCCAGCATTTT
-	15	TRBV30	TRBJ2-1	-	CAWSVLGGAYNEQFF	TGTGCCTGGAGTGTACTTGGCGGGGCGTACAATGAGCAGTTCTTC
-	12	TRBV11-2	TRBJ2-2	-	CASSLDVGELFF	TGTGCCAGCAGCTTAGACGTCGGGGAGCTGTTTTTT
-	15	TRBV5-1	TRBJ2-3	-	CASSLGRGSTDTQYF	TGCGCCAGCAGCTTAGGTAGAGGCAGCACAGATACGCAGTATTTT
TRBD1	18	TRBV18	TRBJ1-2	-	CASSPTGTGQLAYGGYTF	TGTGCCAGCTCACCTACCGGGACAGGGCAGTTGGCCTATGGCGGCTACACCTTC
TRBD1	13	TRBV29-1	TRBJ1-2	once	CSAGQGPPYGYTF	TGCAGCGCGGGACAGGGCCCTCCCTATGGCTACACCTTC
-	17	TRBV13	TRBJ1-2	once	CASSSRTGSGVNYGYTF	TGTGCCAGCAGCTCCCGGACCGGCTCGGGGGTTAACTATGGCTACACCTTC
TRBD1	14	TRBV2	TRBJ1-4	few	CASRDRVGSEKLFF	TGTGCCAGCAGAGACAGGGTCGGGAGTGAAAAACTGTTTTTT
-	14	TRBV7-8	TRBJ2-5	-	CASSATGSLETQYF	TGTGCCAGCAGCGCAACAGGGTCCCTGGAGACCCAGTACTTC